The subject of this entry is one T cell receptor (beta chain). Antigen unknown. This entry comes from a study of CD8+ T cells in alopecia areata. Study findings and constraints: Because of a solitary nonresponder, the connection of baseline CD8+ expansion to response stays uncertain.

With 1 base removed from V and 6 bases from J, the gap between germline ends came to 15 bases. Germline CDR1 and CDR2: SGHTA and FQGNSA. CDR3 length: 15 residues. Following RNA extraction, reverse transcription yielded cDNA that acted as the sequencing template. Clones were sequenced by immunoSEQ multiplex PCR, and TCRdb holds only the in-frame ones, with some missing. Here the sample spans approximately 110,000 clones, less than 70% being singletons. Treatment reported: oral pan-JAK inhibitor, 5-10 mg twice daily. Source: CD4+ T cells sorted from blood, taken at week 24, from a patient treated with tofacitinib. This chain uses TRBV7-2 with TRBJ1-2, with D possibly matching TRBD1 (6 bases). The TCR was taken from a human donor with alopecia areata. The CDR3, as DNA: TGTGCCAGCAGCTTAGGCGGGGGGCGCGGAAATGGCTACACCTTC. This gives the protein CASSLGGGRGNGYTF.